What follows are 15 T cell receptor beta chains derived from one specimen sequenced in a study of OX40 agonist ivuxolimab in advanced cancers. Here immunoSEQ multiplex PCR was the method, and the copy in TCRdb shows in-frame clones only, minus some. Found here are just over 14,000 clones, over 60% of them singletons; the top ten hold around 33%. Specimen: CD4+ or CD8+ T cells sorted from blood, collected in a trial of the OX40 agonist ivuxolimab. The receptors originated from an adult with an advanced solid tumor such as melanoma, head and neck, liver or kidney cancer.

The chain has TRBV27 and TRBJ1-3, with TRBD1 identical over 9 bases. The length of the CDR3 is 13 residues. Trimming cost V 7 bases and J 8 bases; bases outside gene matches: 6. Looked up from germline, CDR1 is MNHEY and CDR2 is SMNVEV (reference sequence). The CDR3 DNA sequence: TGTGCCAGCAAAGGACAGGGGTTGGACACCATATATTTT. This gives the protein CASKGQGLDTIYF.

The DNA of the CDR3 is TGTGCCAGCGGCCGGGCCCTTCAGCTAGCGGGAGGGATTAAAGAGACCCAGTACTTC. Translated, it gives CASGRALQLAGGIKETQYF. This sequence joins TRBV5-4 and TRBJ2-5; TRBD2 aligns across 12 bases. V was pared by 7 bases and J by 3 bases, with 19 bases of the junction left unmatched. Germline CDR1 SGHNT, CDR2 YYREEE (reference sequence). CDR3 length equals 19 residues.

This clone was seen more than once but under ten times. The chain employs TRBV5-1 and TRBJ2-7; 8 bases fit TRBD2. The ends lost 3 bases at V and 3 bases at J; junction bases unmatched: 17. The CDR3 extends over 18 amino acids. Germline-derived CDR1 and CDR2 are SGHRS and YFSETQ. The CDR3 DNA reads TGCGCCAGCAGCTCCCAGACGTTCTCCGGGAGGGCCTTCTACGAGCAGTACTTC. Translating it yields CASSSQTFSGRAFYEQYF.

The gene calls are TRBV27 and TRBJ2-7, with TRBD1 as a possible D gene (6 bases). CDR1 MNHEY and CDR2 SMNVEV come from the germline V gene (reference sequence). The germline V and J ends were trimmed by 6 bases and 0 bases, with 18 bases remaining between them. The CDR3 consists of 16 residues. The CDR3 sequence: CASRDPRGIGSYEQYF. The CDR3 nucleotides are TGTGCCAGCAGGGACCCCAGGGGTATCGGCTCCTACGAGCAGTACTTC.

By share, this clone counts as medium-sized. The V gene is TRBV5-8, the J gene TRBJ1-5; tentative D call: TRBD1 (6 bases). The V gene's germline CDR1 is SGHTS and CDR2 YDEGEE. The CDR3 runs to 15 residues. Trimming pared 4 bases from V and 2 bases from J, leaving 13 bases between. The CDR3 loop is CASSQTGYGNQPQHF. CDR3 in DNA: TGTGCCAGCAGCCAAACAGGGTACGGCAATCAGCCCCAGCATTTT. The variable domain in full, completed from reference TRBV5-8 and TRBJ1-5, reads EAGVTQSPTHLIKTRGQQATLRCSPISGHTSVYWYQQALGLGLQFLLWYDEGEERNRGNFPPRFSGRQFPNYSSELNVNALELEDSALYLCASSQTGYGNQPQHFGDGTRLSIL.

The chain joins TRBV12-5 to TRBJ2-7, with a tentative D call TRBD2 (6 bases). V lost 3 bases and J 5 bases, leaving 11 bases between the germline ends. CDR1 LGHNT and CDR2 FRNRAP come from the germline V gene. The CDR3 has 13 amino acids. In DNA form, the CDR3 reads TGTGCTAGTGGTTTTCTAGTAGCGGACGAGCAGTACTTC. It codes for CASGFLVADEQYF.

V is TRBV5-1 and J is TRBJ2-1; TRBD1 aligns across 9 bases. This CDR3 contains 14 residues. V trimming: 4 bases; J trimming: 5 bases; junction bases outside the gene matches: 4. Germline CDR1 reads SGHRS; CDR2 reads YFSETQ. Written as DNA, the CDR3 is TGCGCCAGCAGCGCCGGGACAGGGCACAATGAGCAGTTCTTC. Protein: CASSAGTGHNEQFF.

The chain recombines TRBV25-1 with TRBJ2-1; TRBD2 matches 14 bases. The CDR3 consists of 12 residues. Germline V gene data show CDR1 as MGHDK and CDR2 as SYGVNS. V was clipped by 11 bases and J by 9 bases; unmatched bases: 3. CDR3 coding DNA: TGTGCCGGGACTAGCGGGAGTGGTGAGCAGTTCTTC. Translation gives CAGTSGSGEQFF.

The V and J genes are TRBV7-3 and TRBJ2-2; 8 bases are a match to TRBD2. Per germline, CDR1 SGHTA and CDR2 FQGTGA. The trim removed 2 bases at V and 10 bases at J, leaving 6 bases unmatched. This CDR3 is 14 amino acids long. CDR3 bases: TGTGCCAGCAGCTTATCAGCGGGAGCGACGGAGCTGTTTTTT. Its translation: CASSLSAGATELFF.

The chain has TRBV11-3 and TRBJ2-1, with TRBD2 identical over 9 bases. J was trimmed by 7 bases and V by 6 bases; bases with no gene match: 13. CDR3 length: 16 amino acids. Germline V gives CDR1 SGHNT, CDR2 YENEEA. CDR3 protein: CASSGGAGGRGNEQFF. CDR3 in DNA: TGTGCCAGCAGTGGGGGGGCGGGAGGGCGTGGGAATGAGCAGTTCTTC.

The V gene is TRBV30, the J gene TRBJ2-7; the D gene is possibly TRBD2 (6 bases). The CDR3 length is 18 residues. Trimming shortened V by 3 bases and J by 2 bases, and 26 bases separated the two germline ends. Germline lookup yields CDR1 GTSNPN and CDR2 SVGIG (reference sequence). The CDR3 DNA sequence: TGTGCCTGGAGAGATGACTTATTGGCTCGGGAGACTCCCTACGAGCAGTACTTC. This translates into CAWRDDLLARETPYEQYF.

The chain carries TRBV7-9 and TRBJ2-7; 7 bases line up with TRBD2. Trimming removed 8 bases from V and 2 bases from J; junction bases left unmatched: 6. Per the germline V gene, CDR1 is SEHNR and CDR2 is FQNEAQ (reference sequence). The CDR3 extends over 13 amino acids. Here the CDR3 reads CASALAETYEQYF. The CDR3 coding sequence is TGTGCCAGCGCCCTAGCGGAAACCTACGAGCAGTACTTC.

The chain joins TRBV4-2 to TRBJ2-3, with D uncertain. The V end lost 5 bases, the J end lost 6 bases, and 15 bases lay between the germline ends. CDR1 LGHNA and CDR2 YNFKEQ come from the germline V gene. There are 14 residues in the CDR3. The CDR3 DNA follows: TGTGCCAGCAGCGGCGACCAGTTGGACGATACGCAGTATTTT. Translating it yields CASSGDQLDDTQYF.

This clone was seen more than once but under ten times. This chain uses TRBV6-5 with TRBJ2-7, with TRBD2 matching over 9 bases. From germline, CDR1 is MNHEY and CDR2 SVGAGI. V lost 8 bases and J lost 0; bases outside the gene matches: 8. The CDR3 totals 15 residues. The CDR3 loop reads CASVALAGVSYEQYF. CDR3 DNA sequence: TGTGCCAGCGTGGCACTAGCGGGCGTCTCCTACGAGCAGTACTTC.

V is TRBV15 and J is TRBJ2-3; 7 bases line up with TRBD2. With 1 base clipped from V and 5 bases from J, the junction kept 12 bases outside the gene matches. The CDR3 length is 17 residues. The germline gives CDR1 LNHNV, CDR2 YYDKDF (reference sequence). CDR3 sequence reads: CATSRVDFAGDLDTQYF. The CDR3 nucleotides read TGTGCCACCAGCAGAGTGGATTTCGCGGGAGATTTAGATACGCAGTATTTT.